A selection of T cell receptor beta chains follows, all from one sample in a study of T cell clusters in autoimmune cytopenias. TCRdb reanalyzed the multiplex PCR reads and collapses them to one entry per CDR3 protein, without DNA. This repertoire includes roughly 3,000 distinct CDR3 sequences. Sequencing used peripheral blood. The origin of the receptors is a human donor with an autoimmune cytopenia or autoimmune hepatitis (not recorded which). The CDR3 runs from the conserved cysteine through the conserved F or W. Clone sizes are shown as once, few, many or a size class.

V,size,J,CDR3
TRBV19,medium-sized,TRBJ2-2,CASSSQITGELFF
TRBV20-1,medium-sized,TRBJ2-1,CSAVFDRTPGNEQFF
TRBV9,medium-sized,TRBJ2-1,CASSVAELPGSLRNEQFF
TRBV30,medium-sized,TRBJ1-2,CAWSKGAQYGYTF
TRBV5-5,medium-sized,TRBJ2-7,CASSFSYEQYF
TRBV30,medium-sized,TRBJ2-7,CAWSSGGGYEQYF
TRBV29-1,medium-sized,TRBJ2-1,CSVEGSALAGNWNEQFF
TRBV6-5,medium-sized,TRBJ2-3,CASRGRGPEDTQYF
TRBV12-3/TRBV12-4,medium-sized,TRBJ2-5,CASSFGQGMKTQYF
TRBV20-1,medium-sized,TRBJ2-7,CSARVFPVRSYEQYF
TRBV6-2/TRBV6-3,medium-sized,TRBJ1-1,CASRRQPNTEAFF
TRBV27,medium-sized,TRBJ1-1,CASSFRVRNTEAFF
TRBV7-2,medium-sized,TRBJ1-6,CASSSGRQGWPLHF
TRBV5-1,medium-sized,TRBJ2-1,CASSLAGIHNEQFF
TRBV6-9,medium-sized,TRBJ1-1,CASSRRTGDTEAFF
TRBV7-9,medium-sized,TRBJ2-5,CASSSPWLAGARGQYF
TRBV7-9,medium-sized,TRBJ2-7,CASSLDGTAYEQYF
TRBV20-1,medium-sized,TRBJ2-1,CSNSGGNSYNEQFF
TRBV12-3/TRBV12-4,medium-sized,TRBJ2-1,CASSYPGLAGYNEQFF
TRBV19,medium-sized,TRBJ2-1,CATNRGGYNEQFF
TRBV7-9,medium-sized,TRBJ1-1,CASSPSALLNTEAFF
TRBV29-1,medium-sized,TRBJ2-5,CSVEDRVGETQYF
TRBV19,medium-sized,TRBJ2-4,CASSPPSLAKNIQYF
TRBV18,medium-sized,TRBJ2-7,CASSPSLPGLAGGYEQYF
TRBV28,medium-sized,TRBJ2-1,CASSFTTRSYNEQFF
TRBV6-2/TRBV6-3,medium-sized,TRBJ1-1,CASSPSGPGRNTEAFF
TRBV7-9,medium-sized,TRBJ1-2,CASSLDPTVYGYTF
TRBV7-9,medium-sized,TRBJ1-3,CASSHGQSSSGNTIYF
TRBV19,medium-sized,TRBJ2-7,CASSIEPTGFSDEQYF